This T cell receptor (beta chain) was captured in a study of T cells in Graves' hyperthyroidism and ophthalmopathy. In the study overall: Initial diagnosis, before any treatment, was when peripheral blood was collected.

Findings and limits, study-wide: Ophthalmopathy prediction by the model preceded onset by a median about 6 months.

This CDR3 is built from 12 residues. Trimming removed 5 bases from V and 0 bases from J, with 7 bases in between. Germline CDR1 is GTSNPN and CDR2 is SVGIG (reference sequence). Amplification targeted TCR beta CDR3 regions from RNA transcripts. Initially, a first-round RT-PCR of the TCR CDR3 employed the HTBI primer set. Each CDR3 protein gets one entry after TCRdb re-called the multiplex PCR reads with MiXCR. The table records around 450,000 distinct CDR3 sequences, around 15% of them present only once. Graves' hyperthyroidism showing no ophthalmopathy progression within 18 months was considered stable. The sample holds many counts of this clonotype. Antigen specificity is unknown.

This TCR came from a woman aged 18-29 years with Graves' hyperthyroidism. The chain combines TRBV30 with TRBJ1-1; D gene ambiguous. Sequencing input: blood. The CDR3 region is CAWGNMNTEAFF. CDR3 nucleotides: TGTGCCTGGGGTAATATGAACACTGAAGCTTTCTTT.